Below, one T cell receptor (beta chain) is given with its context. Germline trimming cut 4 bases from V and 3 bases from J; bases unmatched to any gene: 8. Germline V gives CDR1 LNHDA, CDR2 SQIVND (reference sequence). CDR3 length equals 15 residues. This sample stems from a study of blood T cell repertoires in COVID-19. Study-level information: Sources were T cells, B-cell-depleted T cells, or PBMCs; the material itself was cDNA or gDNA.

Profiled with immunoSEQ multiplex PCR; TCRdb holds only in-frame clones, not every one. The table shows 150,000 to 250,000 clones, with more than 75% occurring only once. This receptor was taken from a woman in her 40s with COVID-19, enrolled during active disease. V gene TRBV19 combines with J gene TRBJ2-7; 8 nucleotides agree with TRBD1. Sequencing was done on a sample of peripheral blood. The CDR3 DNA reads TGTGCCAGTAGTAAGGGGCGGGGACAGGTCTACGAGCAGTACTTC. It is translated as CASSKGRGQVYEQYF.